This is a list of T cell receptor beta chains from one sample in a study of T cell repertoires in cytomegalovirus infection. TCRdb reprocessed the reads via MiXCR and lists one record per CDR3 protein. The sample consists of 35,000 or so distinct CDR3 sequences, roughly 49% of them appearing once. Their recognized antigens are unknown. Sequenced material: CD8+ T cells from cultured PBMCs, taken from culture after CMV antigen stimulation. These receptor sequences come from a human donor in good health (CMV status not recorded). Some clones in this sample may be carry-over from other donors' samples. The CDR3 runs from the conserved cysteine through the conserved F or W. Each record gives: V gene, J gene, D gene, clone size, CDR3 protein, CDR3 DNA. A D gene is named only where the DNA matches it firmly. Clone size appears in some rows only: once, few, many, or a class for an expanded clone.

TRBV7-2	TRBJ2-4	TRBD2	-	CASSPSGRRNIQYF	TGTGCCAGCAGTCCTAGCGGGAGAAGGAACATTCAGTACTTC
TRBV20-1	TRBJ2-5	TRBD1	-	CSARDFVTGEETQYF	TGCAGTGCTAGAGATTTTGTGACAGGGGAAGAGACCCAGTACTTC
TRBV6-1	TRBJ2-1	-	few	CASTPLGRRDSAGGHEQFF	TGTGCCAGCACTCCCCTGGGAAGGCGAGATAGTGCGGGTGGGCATGAGCAGTTCTTC
TRBV11-2	TRBJ2-1	TRBD2	many	CASSRWGGLGYNEQFF	TGTGCCAGCAGCCGCTGGGGGGGACTGGGGTACAATGAGCAGTTCTTC
TRBV5-1	TRBJ1-1	TRBD1	-	CASSFDRGYGEAFF	TGCGCCAGCAGCTTCGACAGGGGTTATGGTGAAGCTTTCTTT
TRBV6-1	TRBJ2-1	TRBD1	-	CASSESRTGNEQFF	TGTGCCAGCAGTGAATCTCGGACAGGGAATGAGCAGTTCTTC
TRBV7-8	TRBJ2-5	-	-	CASTSPRHTETQYF	TGTGCCAGCACCTCCCCACGGCACACAGAGACCCAGTACTTC
TRBV7-8	TRBJ1-2	-	many	CASSLSPGPTLYGYTF	TGTGCCAGCAGCTTATCACCGGGACCTACGCTCTATGGCTACACCTTC
TRBV7-4	TRBJ1-2	-	-	CASSEIRDTSNYGYTF	TGTGCCAGCAGCGAAATCCGGGACACCTCTAACTATGGCTACACCTTC
TRBV4-1	TRBJ2-2	-	-	CASSQDQGDRITGELFF	TGCGCCAGCAGCCAAGATCAGGGAGACAGGATCACCGGGGAGCTGTTTTTT
TRBV7-9	TRBJ2-1	-	-	CASSLLGISTYEQFF	TGTGCCAGCAGCTTGTTGGGAATATCCACCTATGAGCAGTTCTTC
TRBV6-5	TRBJ2-1	-	-	CASSYVPGGEQFF	TGTGCCAGCAGTTACGTCCCGGGTGGTGAGCAGTTCTTC
TRBV7-8	TRBJ1-4	-	-	CASSLEWGGEKLFF	TGTGCCAGCAGCTTAGAGTGGGGAGGAGAAAAACTGTTTTTT
TRBV7-2	TRBJ2-1	TRBD2	-	CASSPLAPIVVAGGYNEQFF	TGTGCCAGCAGCCCCCTAGCCCCGATTGTTGTCGCGGGGGGATACAATGAGCAGTTCTTC
TRBV28	TRBJ2-1	-	-	CASSTDIQYNEQFF	TGTGCCAGCAGTACAGACATACAATACAATGAGCAGTTCTTC
TRBV10-3	TRBJ2-1	-	few	CAISGDEISYNEQFF	TGTGCCATCAGTGGCGACGAGATATCCTACAATGAGCAGTTCTTC
TRBV6-8	TRBJ2-2	TRBD2	-	CASRQFKTSGYTGELFF	TGTGCCAGCAGACAATTCAAGACTAGCGGGTACACCGGGGAGCTGTTTTTT
TRBV14	TRBJ1-1	TRBD1	-	CASSGTGQGTPPWFSEAFF	TGTGCCAGCAGCGGAACGGGACAGGGGACTCCTCCGTGGTTCTCTGAAGCTTTCTTT
TRBV5-6	TRBJ2-7	TRBD1	-	CASSWTGTNEQYF	TGTGCCAGCAGCTGGACAGGGACAAACGAGCAGTACTTC
TRBV7-2	TRBJ2-1	TRBD1	-	CASSLYRGIGDEQFF	TGTGCCAGCAGCTTATACAGGGGAATAGGGGATGAGCAGTTCTTC
TRBV7-9	TRBJ2-3	-	few	CASSGRSYTDTQYF	TGTGCCAGCAGCGGACGGTCCTACACAGATACGCAGTATTTT
TRBV12-3/TRBV12-4	TRBJ1-4	-	few	CASSFRQGEKLFF	TGTGCCAGCAGTTTCCGACAAGGTGAAAAACTGTTTTTT
TRBV7-2	TRBJ2-1	-	few	CASSFGREFLFF	TGTGCCAGCAGCTTTGGCCGGGAGTTTTTGTTCTTC
TRBV28	TRBJ2-5	-	-	CASMGSGSYQETQYF	TGTGCCAGCATGGGGTCGGGGTCGTACCAAGAGACCCAGTACTTC
TRBV7-9	TRBJ2-7	-	once	CASSPPSQRASYEQYF	TGTGCCAGCAGCCCCCCCTCTCAGCGGGCCTCCTACGAGCAGTACTTC
TRBV12-5	TRBJ1-6	-	-	CASGLVSVLGRRSSYNSPLHF	TGTGCTAGTGGTTTGGTGTCCGTCCTTGGACGCCGAAGCTCCTATAATTCACCCCTCCACTTT
TRBV11-2	TRBJ1-1	-	-	CASSRTGGWTEAFF	TGTGCCAGCAGCCGGACTGGGGGATGGACTGAAGCTTTCTTT
TRBV11-2	TRBJ1-4	TRBD1	-	CASSVGTGTNEKLFF	TGTGCCAGCAGCGTAGGGACAGGGACTAATGAAAAACTGTTTTTT
TRBV12-3/TRBV12-4	TRBJ2-2	-	-	CASRGGGELFF	TGTGCCAGCCGAGGAGGCGGGGAGCTGTTTTTT
TRBV3-1	TRBJ1-1	-	few	CASSQVMNTEAFF	TGTGCCAGCAGCCAAGTCATGAACACTGAAGCTTTCTTT
TRBV6-2/TRBV6-3	TRBJ2-3	-	-	CASSYGDTQYF	TGTGCCAGCAGTTATGGAGATACGCAGTATTTT
TRBV11-1	TRBJ1-2	-	few	CASSSSFYGYTF	TGTGCCAGCAGCTCCAGTTTCTATGGCTACACCTTC
TRBV5-4	TRBJ2-7	-	-	CASSLYKRGEQYF	TGTGCCAGCAGCTTGTACAAGCGTGGGGAGCAGTACTTC
TRBV6-6	TRBJ1-5	TRBD1	-	CASSYAPGTGDDQPQHF	TGTGCCAGCAGTTACGCTCCCGGGACAGGGGACGATCAGCCCCAGCATTTT
TRBV7-8	TRBJ2-1	-	few	CASSVSRDAPFF	TGTGCCAGCAGCGTGAGCCGGGACGCCCCGTTCTTC
TRBV27	TRBJ1-1	-	-	CASSGVGGIPEAFF	TGTGCCAGCAGTGGGGTTGGGGGGATACCTGAAGCTTTCTTT
TRBV7-3	TRBJ1-1	-	-	CASSSTGLNTEAFF	TGTGCCAGCAGCTCGACAGGTCTGAACACTGAAGCTTTCTTT
TRBV7-9	TRBJ2-1	TRBD1	-	CASSSRDRDNEQFF	TGTGCCAGCAGCTCCCGGGACAGGGACAATGAGCAGTTCTTC
TRBV12-3/TRBV12-4	TRBJ2-2	-	-	CASSFERRAGELFF	TGTGCCAGCAGTTTTGAGCGGAGAGCCGGGGAGCTGTTTTTT
TRBV28	TRBJ2-7	TRBD2	-	CASSPGLAGSYEQYF	TGTGCCAGCAGCCCAGGACTAGCGGGAAGCTACGAGCAGTACTTC
TRBV7-9	TRBJ1-5	-	-	CASSQTGFNQPQHF	TGTGCCAGCAGCCAAACAGGGTTTAATCAGCCCCAGCATTTT
TRBV5-3	TRBJ2-3	TRBD2	-	CASSFAGVITDTQYF	TGTGCCAGCAGCTTTGCGGGAGTGATCACAGATACGCAGTATTTT
TRBV28	TRBJ2-1	TRBD2	-	CASSTPGLAGVNEQFF	TGTGCCAGCAGCACACCGGGACTAGCGGGAGTTAATGAGCAGTTCTTC
TRBV7-9	TRBJ2-7	-	few	CASSLVQYEQYF	TGTGCCAGCAGCTTAGTTCAGTACGAGCAGTACTTC
TRBV27	TRBJ1-1	TRBD1	-	CASSLVHRDRGRDGTEAFF	TGTGCCAGCAGTTTAGTGCATCGGGACAGGGGGCGCGATGGCACTGAAGCTTTCTTT
TRBV5-1	TRBJ2-1	TRBD2	-	CASSLASLAAYNEQFF	TGCGCCAGCAGCTTGGCCTCCCTAGCGGCCTACAATGAGCAGTTCTTC
TRBV6-1	TRBJ1-5	-	-	CASSPTTVSNQPQHF	TGTGCCAGCAGCCCCACGACAGTTAGCAATCAGCCCCAGCATTTT